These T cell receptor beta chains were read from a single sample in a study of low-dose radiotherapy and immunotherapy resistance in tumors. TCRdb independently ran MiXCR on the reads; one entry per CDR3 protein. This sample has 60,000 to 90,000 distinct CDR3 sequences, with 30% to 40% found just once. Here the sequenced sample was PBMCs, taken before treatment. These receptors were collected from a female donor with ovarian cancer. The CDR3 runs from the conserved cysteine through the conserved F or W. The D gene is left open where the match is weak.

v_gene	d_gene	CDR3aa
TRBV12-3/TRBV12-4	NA	CASSYRAWDTEAFF
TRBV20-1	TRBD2	CSAREAGGFQETQYF
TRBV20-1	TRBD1	CSATDRGIHEQYF
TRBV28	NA	CATLLSSGHASYF
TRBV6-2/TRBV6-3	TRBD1	CASSGTKDRGRQPQHF
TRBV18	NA	CASSQTGTPKETQYF
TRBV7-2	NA	CASSSPGGGRYNEQLF
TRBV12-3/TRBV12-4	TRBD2	CASSFLWAGGAYEQYF
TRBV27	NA	CASSLLGGRLADTQYF
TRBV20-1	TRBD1	CSAAGQGINNEQFF
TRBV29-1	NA	CSVEGSGANVLTF
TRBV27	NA	CASRGKSLLIYEQYF
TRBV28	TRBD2	CASSFGSGGHNTDTQYF
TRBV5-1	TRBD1	CASSFQPGQGPKQYF
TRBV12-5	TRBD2	CASGITGTSGRVLSGNEQFF
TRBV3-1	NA	CASSQGRGDEQFF
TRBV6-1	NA	CASSASPGSFYEQYF
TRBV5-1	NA	CACRQTINSPLHF
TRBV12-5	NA	CASGLSGGTTEAFF
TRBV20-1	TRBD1	CSAKPGTGHNQPQHF
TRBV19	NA	CASTPGPAGTEAFF
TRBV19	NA	CASRDSHNQPQHF
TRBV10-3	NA	CAISSFTQDGDEQFF
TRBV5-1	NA	CASSLVSGQYEKLFF
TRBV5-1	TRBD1	CASSGPGQAIPNEQFF
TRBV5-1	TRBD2	CASSFGGRGANTGELFF
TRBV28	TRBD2	CASSLFSGVSSYEQYF
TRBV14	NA	CASSQDLTRWGSPLHF
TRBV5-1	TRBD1	CASRQGASEGYTF
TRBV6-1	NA	CASSEVDSHSNQPQHF
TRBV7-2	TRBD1	CASSLWDRTNQPQHF
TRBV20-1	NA	CSARKVGTQETQYF
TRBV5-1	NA	CASSLDGIAQYF
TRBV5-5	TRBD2	CASSYSAGFSGIEQFF
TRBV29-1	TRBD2	CSVEELTSPEQYF
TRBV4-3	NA	CASSQTGGASSYEQYF
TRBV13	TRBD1	CASRPDRTNEQFF
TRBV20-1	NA	CSARNSGSYEQYF
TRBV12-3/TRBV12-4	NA	CASNSGGGSPLHF
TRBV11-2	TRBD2	CASSHEGLAGHNEQFF
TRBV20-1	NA	CSARESGPGIGPQHF
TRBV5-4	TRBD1	CASSPRTGGRYTF
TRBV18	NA	CASSPPSGTRQTQYF
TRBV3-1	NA	CASSQDYSASGNTIYF
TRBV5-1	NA	CASSLDFLYEQYF
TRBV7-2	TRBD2	CASSLLIAGGGHEQFF
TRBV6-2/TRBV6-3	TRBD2	CASSPASGLAGAFAKNIQYF
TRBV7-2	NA	CASSLAIGVADTQYF
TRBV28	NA	CATAQGAELFF
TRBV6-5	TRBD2	CASRLTSGTGELFF
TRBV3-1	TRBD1	CASSPKGQGLAKNIQYF
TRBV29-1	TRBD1	CSVEPPTGRSEKLFF
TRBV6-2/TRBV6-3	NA	CDSKGSTDTQYF
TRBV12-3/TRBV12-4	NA	CASRPDTYYGYTF
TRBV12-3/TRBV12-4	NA	CASTPSGANVLTF
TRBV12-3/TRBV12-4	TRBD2	CASSLTASGNTQYF
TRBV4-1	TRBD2	CASSQGNAGGTDTQYF
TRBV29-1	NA	CSVGGARDTQYF
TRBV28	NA	CASSSAGSGELFF
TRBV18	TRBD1	CASSPSRQGPGELFF